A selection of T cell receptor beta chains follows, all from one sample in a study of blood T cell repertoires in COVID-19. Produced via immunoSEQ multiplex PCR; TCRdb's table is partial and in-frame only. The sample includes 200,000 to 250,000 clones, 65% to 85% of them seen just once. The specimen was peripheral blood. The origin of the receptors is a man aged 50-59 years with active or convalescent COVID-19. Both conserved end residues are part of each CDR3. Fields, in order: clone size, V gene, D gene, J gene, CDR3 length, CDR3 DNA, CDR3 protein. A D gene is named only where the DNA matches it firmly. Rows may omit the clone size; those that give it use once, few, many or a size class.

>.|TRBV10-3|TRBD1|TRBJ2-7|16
TGTGCCATCAGTGACCCGAGACAGGGCAAAACTGACGAGCAGTACTTC
CAISDPRQGKTDEQYF
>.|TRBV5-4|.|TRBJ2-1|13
TGTGCCAGCATGCAGGGAAGGGACAATGAGCAGTTCTTC
CASMQGRDNEQFF
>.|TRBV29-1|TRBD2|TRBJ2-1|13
TGCAGCGTTGAACGCGGGAGTGATGGTGAGCAGTTCTTC
CSVERGSDGEQFF
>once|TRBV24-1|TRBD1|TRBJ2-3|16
TGTGCCACCAGTGAAATGACAGGGGGCGGCACAGATACGCAGTATTTT
CATSEMTGGGTDTQYF
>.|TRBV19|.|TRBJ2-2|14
TGTGCCAGTAGGCGGGACGGGAACACCGAGGAGCTGTTTTTT
CASRRDGNTEELFF
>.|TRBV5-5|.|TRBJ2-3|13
TGTGCCAGCAGCTTGCAGGGGATAGATACGCAGTATTTT
CASSLQGIDTQYF
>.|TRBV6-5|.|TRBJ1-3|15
TGTGCCAGCAGTTACGGGGGGTTCTCTGGAAACACCATATATTTT
CASSYGGFSGNTIYF
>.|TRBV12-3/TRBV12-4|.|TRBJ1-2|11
TGTGCCAGCAGGAGGGATGGCGGCTACACCTTC
CASRRDGGYTF
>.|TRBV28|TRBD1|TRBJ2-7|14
TGTGCCAGCAGTCGGACAGGGTCCACCTACGAGCAGTACTTC
CASSRTGSTYEQYF
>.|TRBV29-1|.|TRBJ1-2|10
TGCAGCGTTGGGCAGAATGGCTACACCTTC
CSVGQNGYTF
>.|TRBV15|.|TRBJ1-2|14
TGTGCCACCAGCGGGGAGAGGCCCCCCTATGGCTACACCTTC
CATSGERPPYGYTF
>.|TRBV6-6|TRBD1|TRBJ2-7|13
TGTGCCAGCAGAGGAACAGGGGGCTACGAGCAGTACTTC
CASRGTGGYEQYF
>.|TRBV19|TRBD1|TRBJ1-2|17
TGTGCCAGTAGTTCAACCTCTGGACAGGGGGGGAGCTATGGCTACACCTTC
CASSSTSGQGGSYGYTF
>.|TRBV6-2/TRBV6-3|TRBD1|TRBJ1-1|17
TGTGCCAGCAGCCCCCTTCTCTTGACAGGGACGAGCACTGAAGCTTTCTTT
CASSPLLLTGTSTEAFF
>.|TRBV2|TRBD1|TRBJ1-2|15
TGTGCCAGCAGTTTTAGACAGGGGGCCGACTATGGCTACACCTTC
CASSFRQGADYGYTF
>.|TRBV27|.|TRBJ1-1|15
TGTGCCAGCAGGGAGGACCTCTACAGCGAACGAAGAGCTTTCTTT
CASREDLYSERRAFF
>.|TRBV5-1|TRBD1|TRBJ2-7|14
TGCGCCAGTGCACCGAGGACAGGGAGCTACGAGCAGTACTTC
CASAPRTGSYEQYF
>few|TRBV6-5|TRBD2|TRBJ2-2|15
TGTGCCAGCACGCCGCTAGCGGGGGCACCCGGGGAGCTGTTTTTT
CASTPLAGAPGELFF
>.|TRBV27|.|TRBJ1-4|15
TGTGCCAGCAGAACTGACAGCTCCTGGGGTGAAAAACTGTTTTTT
CASRTDSSWGEKLFF
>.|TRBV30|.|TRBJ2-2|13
TGTGCCTGTTCCAGAGGGAACACCGGGGAGCTGTTTTTT
CACSRGNTGELFF
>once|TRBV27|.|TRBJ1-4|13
TGTGCCAGTAAGGACCATGGGGGGGGAAAACTGTTTTTT
CASKDHGGGKLFF
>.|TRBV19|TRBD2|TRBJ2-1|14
TGTGCCAGTGGGCTAGCGGGAGGGCTTAATGAGCAGTTCTTC
CASGLAGGLNEQFF
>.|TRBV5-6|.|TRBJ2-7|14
TGTGCCAGCAGCTTTTTTAGCGTCACCTACGAGCAGTACTTC
CASSFFSVTYEQYF
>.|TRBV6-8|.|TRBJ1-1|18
TGTGCCAGCATCAATCCAATTCGGGACACCCTAAGGAACACTGAAGCTTTCTTT
CASINPIRDTLRNTEAFF
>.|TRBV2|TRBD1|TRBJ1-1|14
TGTGCCAGCAGGTCGCCACAGGGGAGAACTGAAGCTTTCTTT
CASRSPQGRTEAFF
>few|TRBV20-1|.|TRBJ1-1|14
TGCAGTGCTAGTAGACGGGGTTGGGGCACTGAAGCTTTCTTT
CSASRRGWGTEAFF
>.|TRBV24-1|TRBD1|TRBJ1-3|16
TGTGCCACCAGTTCTGGGACAGGGGCTACTGGAAACACCATATATTTT
CATSSGTGATGNTIYF
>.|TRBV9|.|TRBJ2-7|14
TGTGCCAGCAGCGTAGGGGCAGTATCCTACGAGCAGTACTTC
CASSVGAVSYEQYF
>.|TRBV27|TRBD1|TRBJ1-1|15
TGTGCCAGCAGTTTCACGACAGGGGGTTGGACTGAAGCTTTCTTT
CASSFTTGGWTEAFF
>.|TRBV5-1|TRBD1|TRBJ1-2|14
TGCGCCAGCAGTCCGGGACAGGGAATCTATGGCTACACCTTC
CASSPGQGIYGYTF
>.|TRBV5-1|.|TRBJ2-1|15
TGCGCCAGCAGCTTTAGCTGGGGGCCGTACAATGAGCAGTTCTTC
CASSFSWGPYNEQFF
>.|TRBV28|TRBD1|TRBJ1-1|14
TGTGCCAGCAGTTCGGACAGGGGGAGCACTGAAGCTTTCTTT
CASSSDRGSTEAFF
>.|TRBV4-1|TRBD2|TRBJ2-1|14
TGCGCCAGCACCTTATCGGGGGGTCAGAATGAGCAGTTCTTC
CASTLSGGQNEQFF
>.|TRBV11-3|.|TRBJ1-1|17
TGTGCCAGCAGCTTAGGAGGGTCCGGGATAAGAAACACTGAAGCTTTCTTT
CASSLGGSGIRNTEAFF
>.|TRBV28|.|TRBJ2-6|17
TGTGCCAGCAGGAGCCCGGGACACCCACCTGGGGCCAACGTCCTGACTTTC
CASRSPGHPPGANVLTF
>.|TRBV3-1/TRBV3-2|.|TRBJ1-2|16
TGTGCCAGCAGCCAAGATATTGCCGGCAGGTTCTATGGCTACACCTTC
CASSQDIAGRFYGYTF
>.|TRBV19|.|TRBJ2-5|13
TGTGCCAGTAGTATTACGAGTGGAGAGACCCAGTACTTC
CASSITSGETQYF
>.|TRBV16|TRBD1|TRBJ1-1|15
TGTGCCAGCAGCCTAGGAGGGGGCAAGGACACTGAAGCTTTCTTT
CASSLGGGKDTEAFF
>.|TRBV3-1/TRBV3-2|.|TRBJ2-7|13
TGTGCCAGCAGCCGGACTGATCTCTACGAGCAGTACTTC
CASSRTDLYEQYF
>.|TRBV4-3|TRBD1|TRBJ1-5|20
TGCGCCAGCAGCCAAGATGGAATAGGACAGGGAGAGTCGAGCAATCAGCCCCAGCATTTT
CASSQDGIGQGESSNQPQHF